The entry below describes one T cell receptor beta chain. Its antigen is not identified. Germline V gives CDR1 SQVTM, CDR2 ANQGSEA. The CDR3 has 12 residues. Trimming took 2 bases from V and 4 from J, leaving 8 bases between them. TCRdb processed the reads anew with MiXCR; each CDR3 protein has one entry. The repertoire holds hundreds of thousands of distinct CDR3 sequences, with 8% to 9.5% as singletons. These data originate in a study of T cell repertoires in cytomegalovirus infection. Study-level information: Based on public TCR beta signatures, there were indications of CMV infection and of a matching HLA type. Findings and limits, study-wide: HLA-C-restricted CMV-specific TCR beta clonotypes were dominant in the ex vivo response.

Sequences were obtained from PBMCs. The chain couples TRBV29-1 to TRBJ1-1, with D perhaps TRBD1 (6 bases). The TCR comes from a human donor in good health (CMV status not recorded). Some clones in this sample may be carry-over from other donors' samples. CDR3 region: CSVEQGTTEAFF. DNA of the CDR3: TGCAGCGTTGAACAGGGGACCACTGAAGCTTTCTTT.